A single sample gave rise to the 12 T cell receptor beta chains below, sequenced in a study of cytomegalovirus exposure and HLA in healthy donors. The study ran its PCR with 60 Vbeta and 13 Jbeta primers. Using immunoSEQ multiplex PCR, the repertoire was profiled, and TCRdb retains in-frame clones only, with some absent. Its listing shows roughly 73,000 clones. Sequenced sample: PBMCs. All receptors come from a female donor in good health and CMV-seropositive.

Here the CDR3 DNA reads TGCGCCAGCAGCCAAGATATTCTTAGGGAGGTTTCCTACGAGCAGTACTTC. Amino acids: CASSQDILREVSYEQYF. J is TRBJ2-7 and V is TRBV4-1, with D possibly matching TRBD2 (6 bases). The CDR3 is made up of 17 amino acids. V was trimmed by 0 bases and J by 1 base, leaving 16 bases between them. The germline V gene has CDR1 MGHRA and CDR2 YSYEKL.

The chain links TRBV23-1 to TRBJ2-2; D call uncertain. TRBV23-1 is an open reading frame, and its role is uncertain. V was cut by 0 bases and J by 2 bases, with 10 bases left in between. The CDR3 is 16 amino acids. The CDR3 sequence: CASSQSWFLNTGELFF. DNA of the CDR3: TGCGCCAGCAGTCAATCGTGGTTTCTAAACACCGGGGAGCTGTTTTTT.

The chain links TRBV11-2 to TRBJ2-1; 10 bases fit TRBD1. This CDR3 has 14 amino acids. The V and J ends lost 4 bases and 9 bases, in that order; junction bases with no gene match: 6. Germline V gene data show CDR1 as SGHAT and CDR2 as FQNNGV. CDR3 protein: CASSSSGQGTEQFF. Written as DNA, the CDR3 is TGTGCCAGCAGCTCTTCGGGACAGGGGACTGAGCAGTTCTTC. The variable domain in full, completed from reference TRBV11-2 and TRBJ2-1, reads EAGVAQSPRYKIIEKRQSVAFWCNPISGHATLYWYQQILGQGPKLLIQFQNNGVVDDSQLPKDRFSAERLKGVDSTLKIQPAKLEDSAVYLCASSSSGQGTEQFFGPGTRLTVL.

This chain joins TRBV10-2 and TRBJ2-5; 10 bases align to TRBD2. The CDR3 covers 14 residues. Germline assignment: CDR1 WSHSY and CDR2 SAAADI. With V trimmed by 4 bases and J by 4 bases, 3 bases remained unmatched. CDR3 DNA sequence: TGCGCCAGCAGTGCGCGACTAGCGGGAGAGACCCAGTACTTC. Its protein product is CASSARLAGETQYF.

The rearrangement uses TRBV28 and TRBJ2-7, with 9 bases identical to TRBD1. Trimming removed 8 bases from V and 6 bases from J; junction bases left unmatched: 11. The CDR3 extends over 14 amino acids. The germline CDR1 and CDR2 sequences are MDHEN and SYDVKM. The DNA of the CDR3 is TGTGCCAGCGTAACCGGGACAGGGTGGTTCGAGCAGTACTTC. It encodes CASVTGTGWFEQYF.

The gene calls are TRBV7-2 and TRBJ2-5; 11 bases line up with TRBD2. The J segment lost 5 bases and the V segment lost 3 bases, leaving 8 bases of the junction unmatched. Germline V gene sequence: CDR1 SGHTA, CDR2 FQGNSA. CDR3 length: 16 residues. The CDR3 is CASSLQTSGIGETQYF. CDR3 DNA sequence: TGTGCCAGCAGCTTGCAGACTAGCGGGATTGGGGAGACCCAGTACTTC.

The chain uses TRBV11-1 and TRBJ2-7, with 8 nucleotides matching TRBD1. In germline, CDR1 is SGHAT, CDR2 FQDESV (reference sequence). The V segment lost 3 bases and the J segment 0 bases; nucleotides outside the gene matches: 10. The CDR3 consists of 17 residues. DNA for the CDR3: TGTGCCAGCAGCTTGGTTACGGGACAGGTCCCCTCCTACGAGCAGTACTTC. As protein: CASSLVTGQVPSYEQYF.

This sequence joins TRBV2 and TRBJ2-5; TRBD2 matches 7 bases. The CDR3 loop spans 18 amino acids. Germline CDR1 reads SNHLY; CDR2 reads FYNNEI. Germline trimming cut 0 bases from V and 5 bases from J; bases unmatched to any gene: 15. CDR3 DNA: TGTGCCAGCAGTGAAGCGCTAACTAGCGCGATGATTGGGGAGACCCAGTACTTC. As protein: CASSEALTSAMIGETQYF.

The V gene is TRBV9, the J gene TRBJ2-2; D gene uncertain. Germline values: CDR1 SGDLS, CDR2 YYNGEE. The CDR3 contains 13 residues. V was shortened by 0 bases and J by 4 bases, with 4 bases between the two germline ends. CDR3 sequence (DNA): TGTGCCAGCAGCGTAGGTAGCACCGGGGAGCTGTTTTTT. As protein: CASSVGSTGELFF.

DNA of the CDR3: TGTGCCAGCAGCTCGAGGGCCATGAACACTGAAGCTTTCTTT. Its translation: CASSSRAMNTEAFF. The chain uses TRBV25-1 and TRBJ1-1, with D uncertain. Looked up from germline, CDR1 is MGHDK and CDR2 is SYGVNS. The V end lost 6 bases, the J end lost 0 bases, and 11 bases lay between the germline ends. The CDR3 length is 14 residues.

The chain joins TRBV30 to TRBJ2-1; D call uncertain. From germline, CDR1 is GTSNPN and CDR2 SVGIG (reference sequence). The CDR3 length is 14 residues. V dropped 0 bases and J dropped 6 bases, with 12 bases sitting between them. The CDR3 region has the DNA TGTGCCTGGAGTGTATTACAGAATCGCAATGAGCAGTTCTTC. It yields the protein CAWSVLQNRNEQFF.

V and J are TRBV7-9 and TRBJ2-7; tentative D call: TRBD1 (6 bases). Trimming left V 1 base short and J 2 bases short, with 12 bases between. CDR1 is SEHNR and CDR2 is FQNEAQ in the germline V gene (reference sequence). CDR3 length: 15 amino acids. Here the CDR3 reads CASSLVQGHAYEQYF. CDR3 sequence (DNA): TGTGCCAGCAGCTTAGTCCAGGGGCACGCCTACGAGCAGTACTTC.